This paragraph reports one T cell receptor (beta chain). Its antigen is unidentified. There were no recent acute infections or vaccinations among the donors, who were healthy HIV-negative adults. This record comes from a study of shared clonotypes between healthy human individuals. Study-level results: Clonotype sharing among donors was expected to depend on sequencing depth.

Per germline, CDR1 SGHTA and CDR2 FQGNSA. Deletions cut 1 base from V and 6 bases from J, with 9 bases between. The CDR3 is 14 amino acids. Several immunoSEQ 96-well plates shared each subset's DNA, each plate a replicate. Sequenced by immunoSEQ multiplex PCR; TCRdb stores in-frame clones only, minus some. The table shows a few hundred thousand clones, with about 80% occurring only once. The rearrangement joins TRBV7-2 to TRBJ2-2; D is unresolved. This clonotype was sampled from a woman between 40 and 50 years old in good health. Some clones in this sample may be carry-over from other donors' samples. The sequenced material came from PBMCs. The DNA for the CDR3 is TGTGCCAGCAGCTTAGTTTCCGGGCCCGGGGAGCTGTTTTTT. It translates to CASSLVSGPGELFF.